One sample yielded the 10 T cell receptor beta chains listed below, sequenced in a study of shared clonotypes between healthy human individuals (TCRdb year 2020). Libraries were prepared through the immunoSEQ multiplex PCR assay. What TCRdb holds here is the immuneACCESS table cut down to in-frame rearrangements. Part of the clones is not present; checked against another copy, under half of the missing clones reflect an unresolved V gene, and the others are unexplained. A total of some 1 million clones appear in this sample, 65% to 75% of them only once. The leading ten clones occupy around 1.5% of the sample. Sequencing was performed on memory CD4+ T cells sorted from blood. The cell subset or site label, read with the paper, signifies: CD45RA-negative fraction. The receptor set was obtained from a man between 18 and 29 years old in good health.

The CDR3 sequence: CASSLGDRVQAFF. The CDR3 DNA reads TGTGCCAGCAGCTTAGGCGACAGGGTGCAAGCTTTCTTT. This chain uses TRBV11-2 with TRBJ1-1, with 7 positions matching TRBD1. The junction had 5 bases not matched to a gene; V was cut back by 1 base and J by 9 bases. The CDR3 has 13 amino acids. The V gene's germline CDR1 is SGHAT and CDR2 FQNNGV.

This clone occurred many times. The rearrangement joins TRBV18 to TRBJ1-2; D call uncertain. This CDR3 spans 13 amino acids. Germline values: CDR1 KGHSH, CDR2 LQKENI. V lost 6 bases and J lost 0, with 8 bases in between. The CDR3 protein is CASSGDTNYGYTF. The CDR3 DNA reads TGTGCCAGCTCGGGCGATACTAACTATGGCTACACCTTC.

The V and J genes are TRBV18 and TRBJ1-6; D possibly corresponds to TRBD1 (5 bases). CDR3 length: 15 amino acids. Germline CDR1 is KGHSH and CDR2 is LQKENI. The V and J ends lost 3 bases and 7 bases respectively, with 13 bases between them. The CDR3 DNA reads TGTGCCAGCTCACCTCGCGGGGCCCCCAATTCACCCCTCCACTTT. The encoded protein is CASSPRGAPNSPLHF.

The J gene is TRBJ2-7, the V gene TRBV7-2; D perhaps matches TRBD2 (5 bases). This CDR3 has 14 amino acids. V lost 7 bases to trimming and J lost 0 bases, with 13 bases between them. CDR1 is SGHTA and CDR2 is FQGNSA in the germline V gene. The CDR3 bases are TGTGCCAGCACCCAATCCCGGGGCTCCTACGAGCAGTACTTC. This codes for CASTQSRGSYEQYF.

This chain joins TRBV30 and TRBJ1-1; 9 bases are shared with TRBD1. Germline CDR1 reads GTSNPN; CDR2 reads SVGIG (reference sequence). CDR3 length equals 12 residues. The junction had 7 bases not matched to a gene; V was cut back by 4 bases and J by 10 bases. The CDR3 DNA sequence: TGTGCCTGGACCCAAGGGACAGGGCGAGCTTTCTTT. Translated, it gives CAWTQGTGRAFF.

This sequence joins TRBV6-5 and TRBJ1-6; perhaps TRBD1 as D (5 bases). Germline V lookup: CDR1 MNHEY, CDR2 SVGAGI. Trimming left V 6 bases short and J 6 bases short, with 15 bases between. There are 15 residues in the CDR3. CDR3 loop: CASSQFGTVNSPLHF. In DNA form, the CDR3 reads TGTGCCAGCAGCCAATTTGGGACGGTTAATTCACCCCTCCACTTT.

A few counts support this clone. This sequence joins TRBV5-8 and TRBJ1-5, with D unclear. The CDR3 loop spans 15 amino acids. The V gene lost 1 base and the J gene lost 6 bases, with 14 bases spanning the gap. Germline values: CDR1 SGHTS, CDR2 YDEGEE. As DNA, the CDR3 is TGTGCCAGCAGCTTGCGGGGTGTGGGGAGTCAGCCCCAGCATTTT. Protein: CASSLRGVGSQPQHF. The whole variable domain, filled in from reference TRBV5-8 and TRBJ1-5, reads EAGVTQSPTHLIKTRGQQATLRCSPISGHTSVYWYQQALGLGLQFLLWYDEGEERNRGNFPPRFSGRQFPNYSSELNVNALELEDSALYLCASSLRGVGSQPQHFGDGTRLSIL.

The genes are TRBV29-1 and TRBJ1-5, with a weak D call TRBD1 (5 bases). CDR1 and CDR2 (germline): SQVTM, ANQGSEA. V was clipped by 0 bases and J by 9 bases, with 12 bases between them. The CDR3 consists of 13 residues. CDR3 coding DNA: TGCAGCGTTGAAGATCTATCTGGGGGGCCCCAGCATTTT. As protein: CSVEDLSGGPQHF. Supplemented by reference TRBV29-1 and TRBJ1-5, the full variable domain reads SAVISQKPSRDICQRGTSLTIQCQVDSQVTMMFWYRQQPGQSLTLIATANQGSEATYESGFVIDKFPISRPNLTFSTLTVSNMSPEDSSIYLCSVEDLSGGPQHFGDGTRLSIL.

The chain has TRBV28 and TRBJ1-2; a weak D match, TRBD1 (5 bases). Germline V gene data show CDR1 as MDHEN and CDR2 as SYDVKM. V gave up 4 bases and J gave up 2 bases, with 14 bases separating them. The CDR3 totals 15 residues. The CDR3 reads CASSSRATENYGYTF. Here the CDR3 DNA reads TGTGCCAGCAGTTCCCGCGCGACAGAGAACTATGGCTACACCTTC.

The V and J genes are TRBV5-1 and TRBJ2-1; unclear D gene. From germline, CDR1 is SGHRS and CDR2 YFSETQ. V dropped 1 base and J dropped 4 bases, with 12 bases sitting between them. The CDR3 is 15 amino acids. The CDR3 nucleotides are TGCGCCAGCAGCTTGATACCGCAGGTTTACAATGAGCAGTTCTTC. Its translation is CASSLIPQVYNEQFF.